A single T cell receptor beta chain is shown here with its context. The antigen remains undetermined. Compared with germline, one end of the junction differs, possibly owing to a read error. This sample is drawn from a study of regulatory T cells in long-lasting Graves disease. Notes on the study in general: Persistent cases of Graves' showed reduced TCR diversity relative to newly diagnosed patients. The study found TRBV28, TRBJ1-2 and TRBJ2-5 favored in persistent disease.

CDR1 and CDR2 (germline): SGHRS, YFSETQ. There are 15 residues in the CDR3. Building the TCR beta libraries relied on iRepertoire HTBI primers, and CDR3 regions underwent Arm-PCR. TCRdb called the multiplex PCR reads again in MiXCR, with one record for every CDR3 protein. The repertoire includes about 560,000 distinct CDR3 sequences, about 16% of them detected once, and around 12% sits in the top ten. Time point indicated: newly diagnosed GD, antithyroid drugs for less than 3 months. Preparation of the TCR library used RNA extracted from PBMCs. These same records also appear under a second study, on T cells in Graves' hyperthyroidism and ophthalmopathy.

The rearrangement links TRBV5-1 to TRBJ2-7; the D gene is possibly TRBD1 (5 bases). The TCR originated in a young man with Graves disease. Sequencing used peripheral blood mononuclear cells (PBMCs), obtained at new diagnosis, from a patient treated with antithyroid drugs. CDR3 in amino acids: CASSFRRQGGYEQYF. DNA of the CDR3: TGTGCCAGCAGCTTCCGCCGGCAGGGTGGGTACGAGCAGTACTTC. Looking up the rest from reference TRBV5-1 and TRBJ2-7 gives the full variable domain: KAGVTQTPRYLIKTRGQQVTLSCSPISGHRSVSWYQQTPGQGLQFLFEYFSETQRNKGNFPGRFSGRQFSNSRSEMNVSTLELGDSALYLCASSFRRQGGYEQYFGPGTRLTVT.